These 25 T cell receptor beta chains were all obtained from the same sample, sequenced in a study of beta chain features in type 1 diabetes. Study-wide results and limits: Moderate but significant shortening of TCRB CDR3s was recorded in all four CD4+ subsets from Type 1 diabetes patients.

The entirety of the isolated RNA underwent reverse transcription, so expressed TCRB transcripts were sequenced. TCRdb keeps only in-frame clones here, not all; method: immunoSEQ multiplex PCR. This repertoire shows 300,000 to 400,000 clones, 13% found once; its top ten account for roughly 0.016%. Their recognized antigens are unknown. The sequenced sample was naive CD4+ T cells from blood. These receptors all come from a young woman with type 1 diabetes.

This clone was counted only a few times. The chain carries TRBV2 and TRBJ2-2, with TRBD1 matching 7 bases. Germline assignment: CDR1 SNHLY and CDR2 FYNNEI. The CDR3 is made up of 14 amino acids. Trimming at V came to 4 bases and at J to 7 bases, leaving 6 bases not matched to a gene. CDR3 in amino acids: CASSGGTASGELFF. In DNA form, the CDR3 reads TGTGCCAGCAGTGGGGGGACAGCCAGCGGGGAGCTGTTTTTT.

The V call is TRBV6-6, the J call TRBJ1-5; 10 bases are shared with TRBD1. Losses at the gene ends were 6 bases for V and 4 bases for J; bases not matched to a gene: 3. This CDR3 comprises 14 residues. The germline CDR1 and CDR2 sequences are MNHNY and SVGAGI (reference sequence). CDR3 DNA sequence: TGTGCCAGCAGCCGGACAGGGGGTAATCAGCCCCAGCATTTT. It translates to CASSRTGGNQPQHF.

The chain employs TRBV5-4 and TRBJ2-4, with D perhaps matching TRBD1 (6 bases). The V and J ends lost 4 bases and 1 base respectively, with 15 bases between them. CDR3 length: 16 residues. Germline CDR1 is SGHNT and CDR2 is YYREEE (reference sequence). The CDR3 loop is CASSRETGLAKNIQYF. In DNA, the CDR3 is TGTGCCAGCAGCCGCGAGACAGGCCTGGCCAAAAACATTCAGTACTTC.

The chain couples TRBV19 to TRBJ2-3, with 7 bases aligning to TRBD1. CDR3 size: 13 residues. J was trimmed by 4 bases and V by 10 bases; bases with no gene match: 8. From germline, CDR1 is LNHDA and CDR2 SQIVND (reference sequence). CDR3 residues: CATTRQGADTQYF. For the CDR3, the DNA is TGTGCCACCACGCGGCAGGGGGCAGATACGCAGTATTTT.

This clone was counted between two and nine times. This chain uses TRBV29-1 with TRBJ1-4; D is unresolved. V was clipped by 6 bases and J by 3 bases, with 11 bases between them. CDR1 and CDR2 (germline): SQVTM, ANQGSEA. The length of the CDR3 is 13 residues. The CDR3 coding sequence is TGCAGCGTGGCCCAAGGAGCTAATGAAAAACTGTTTTTT. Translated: CSVAQGANEKLFF.

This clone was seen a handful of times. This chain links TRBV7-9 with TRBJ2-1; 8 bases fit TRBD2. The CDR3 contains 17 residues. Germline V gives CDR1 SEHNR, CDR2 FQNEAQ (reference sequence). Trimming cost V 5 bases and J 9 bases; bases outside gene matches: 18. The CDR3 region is CASSRIAGNIFWGEQFF. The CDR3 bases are TGTGCCAGCAGCCGAATAGCGGGGAACATCTTCTGGGGTGAGCAGTTCTTC.

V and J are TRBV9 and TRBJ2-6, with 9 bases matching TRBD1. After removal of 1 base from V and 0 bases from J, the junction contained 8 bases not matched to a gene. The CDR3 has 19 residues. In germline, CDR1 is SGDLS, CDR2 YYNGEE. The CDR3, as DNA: TGTGCCAGCAGCGTACCCTCGGGACAGGGTTTCTCTGGGGCCAACGTCCTGACTTTC. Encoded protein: CASSVPSGQGFSGANVLTF.

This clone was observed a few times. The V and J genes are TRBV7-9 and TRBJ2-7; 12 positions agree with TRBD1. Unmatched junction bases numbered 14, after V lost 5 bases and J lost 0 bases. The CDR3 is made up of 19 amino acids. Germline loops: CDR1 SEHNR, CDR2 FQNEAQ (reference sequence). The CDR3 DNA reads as TGTGCCAGCAGCCACAGGGACAGGGGGCCAACCTTTGACTCCTACGAGCAGTACTTC. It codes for CASSHRDRGPTFDSYEQYF. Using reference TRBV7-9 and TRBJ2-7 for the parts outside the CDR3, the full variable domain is DTGVSQNPRHKITKRGQNVTFRCDPISEHNRLYWYRQTLGQGPEFLTYFQNEAQLEKSRLLSDRFSAERPKGSFSTLEIQRTEQGDSAMYLCASSHRDRGPTFDSYEQYFGPGTRLTVT.

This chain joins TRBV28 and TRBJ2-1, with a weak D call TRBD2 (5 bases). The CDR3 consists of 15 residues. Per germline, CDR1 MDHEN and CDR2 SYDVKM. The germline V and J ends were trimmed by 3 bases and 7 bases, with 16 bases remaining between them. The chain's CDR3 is CASSLRGPGVNEQFF. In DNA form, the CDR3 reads TGTGCCAGCAGTTTGCGAGGGCCAGGCGTTAATGAGCAGTTCTTC.

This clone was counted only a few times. CDR3 residues: CASSRGQGGTEAFF. As DNA, the CDR3 is TGCGCCAGCAGCCGCGGACAGGGGGGGACTGAAGCTTTCTTT. The chain joins TRBV4-3 to TRBJ1-1; 10 nucleotides agree with TRBD1. The CDR3 is 14 amino acids. Germline values: CDR1 LGHNA, CDR2 YSLEER. The junction had 4 bases not matched to a gene; V was cut back by 4 bases and J by 5 bases.

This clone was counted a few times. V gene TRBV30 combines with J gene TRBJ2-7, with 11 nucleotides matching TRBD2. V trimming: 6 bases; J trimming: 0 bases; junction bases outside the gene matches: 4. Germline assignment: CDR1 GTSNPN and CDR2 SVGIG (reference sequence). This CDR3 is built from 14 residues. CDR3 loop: CACTGTSGSYEQYF. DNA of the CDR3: TGTGCCTGCACCGGGACTAGCGGCTCCTACGAGCAGTACTTC.

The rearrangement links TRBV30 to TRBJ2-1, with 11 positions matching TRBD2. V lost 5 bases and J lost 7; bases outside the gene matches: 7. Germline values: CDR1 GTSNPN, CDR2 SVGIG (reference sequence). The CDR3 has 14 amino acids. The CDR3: CAWLGLAGGNEQFF. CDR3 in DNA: TGTGCCTGGCTGGGGCTAGCGGGGGGAAATGAGCAGTTCTTC.

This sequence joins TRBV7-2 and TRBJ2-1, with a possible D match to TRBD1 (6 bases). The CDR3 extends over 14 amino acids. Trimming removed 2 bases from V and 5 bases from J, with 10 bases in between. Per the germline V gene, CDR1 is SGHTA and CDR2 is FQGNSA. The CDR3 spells CASSLRDTNNEQFF. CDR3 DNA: TGTGCCAGCAGCTTAAGGGACACTAACAATGAGCAGTTCTTC.

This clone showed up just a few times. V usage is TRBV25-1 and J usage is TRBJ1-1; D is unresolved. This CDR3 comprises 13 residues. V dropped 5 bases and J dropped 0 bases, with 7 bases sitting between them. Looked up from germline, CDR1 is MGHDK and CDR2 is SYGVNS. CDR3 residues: CASSSGLNTEAFF. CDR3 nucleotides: TGTGCCAGCAGTAGTGGGCTGAACACTGAAGCTTTCTTT. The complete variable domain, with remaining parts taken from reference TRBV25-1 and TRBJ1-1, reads EADIYQTPRYLVIGTGKKITLECSQTMGHDKMYWYQQDPGMELHLIHYSYGVNSTEKGDLSSESTVSRIRTEHFPLTLESARPSHTSQYLCASSSGLNTEAFFGQGTRLTVV.

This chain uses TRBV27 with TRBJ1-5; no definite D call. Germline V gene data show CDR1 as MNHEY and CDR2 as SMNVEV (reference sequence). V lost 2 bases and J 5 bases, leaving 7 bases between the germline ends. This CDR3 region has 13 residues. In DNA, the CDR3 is TGTGCCAGCAGTTTAGAGGGATATCAGCCCCAGCATTTT. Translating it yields CASSLEGYQPQHF.

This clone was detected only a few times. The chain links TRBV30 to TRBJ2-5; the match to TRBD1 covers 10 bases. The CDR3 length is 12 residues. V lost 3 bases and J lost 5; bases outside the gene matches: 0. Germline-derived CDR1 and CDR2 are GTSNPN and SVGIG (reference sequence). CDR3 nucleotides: TGTGCCTGGAGGGGACAGGGGGAGACCCAGTACTTC. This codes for CAWRGQGETQYF.

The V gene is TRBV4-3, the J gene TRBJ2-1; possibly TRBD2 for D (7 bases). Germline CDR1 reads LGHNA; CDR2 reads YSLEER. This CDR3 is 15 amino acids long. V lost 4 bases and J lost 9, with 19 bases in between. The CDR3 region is CASSRSLLRGGEQFF. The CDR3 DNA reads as TGCGCCAGCAGCCGTAGCCTTCTAAGGGGGGGTGAGCAGTTCTTC.

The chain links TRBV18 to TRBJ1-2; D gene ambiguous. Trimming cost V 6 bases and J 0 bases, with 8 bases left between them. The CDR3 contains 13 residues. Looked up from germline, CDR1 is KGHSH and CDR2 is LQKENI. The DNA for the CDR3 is TGTGCCAGCTCCTCGGGAGCTAACTATGGCTACACCTTC. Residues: CASSSGANYGYTF.

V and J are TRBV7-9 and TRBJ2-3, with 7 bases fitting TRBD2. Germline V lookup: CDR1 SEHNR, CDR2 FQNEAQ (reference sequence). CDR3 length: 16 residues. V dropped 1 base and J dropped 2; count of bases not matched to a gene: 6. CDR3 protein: CASSLGRDYLTDTQYF. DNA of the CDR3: TGTGCCAGCAGCTTAGGCAGGGACTACCTCACAGATACGCAGTATTTT.

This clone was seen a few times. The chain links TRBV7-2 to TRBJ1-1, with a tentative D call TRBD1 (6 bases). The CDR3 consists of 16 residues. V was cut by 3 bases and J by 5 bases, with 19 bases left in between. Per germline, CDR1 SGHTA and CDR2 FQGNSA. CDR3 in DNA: TGTGCCAGCAGCTTGCCCCTCCTCAGGGGAAGTACTGAAGCTTTCTTT. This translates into CASSLPLLRGSTEAFF.

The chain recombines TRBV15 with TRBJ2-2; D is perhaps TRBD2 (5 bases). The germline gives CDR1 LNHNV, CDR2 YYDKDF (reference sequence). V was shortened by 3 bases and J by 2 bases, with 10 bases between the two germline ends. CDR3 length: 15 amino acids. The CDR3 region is CATSRVDFNTGELFF. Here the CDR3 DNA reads TGTGCCACCAGCAGGGTGGACTTCAACACCGGGGAGCTGTTTTTT.

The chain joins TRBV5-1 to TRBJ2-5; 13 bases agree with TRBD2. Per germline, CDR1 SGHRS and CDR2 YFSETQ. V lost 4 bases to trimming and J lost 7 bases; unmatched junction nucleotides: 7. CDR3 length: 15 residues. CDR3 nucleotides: TGCGCCAGCAGCGGACTAGCGGGGGACCGGGGGACCCAGTACTTC. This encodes CASSGLAGDRGTQYF.

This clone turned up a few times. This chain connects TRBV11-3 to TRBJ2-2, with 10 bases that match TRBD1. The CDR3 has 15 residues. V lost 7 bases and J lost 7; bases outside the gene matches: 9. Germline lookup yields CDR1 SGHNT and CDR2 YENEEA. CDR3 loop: CASNSGTGAGGELFF. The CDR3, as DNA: TGTGCCAGCAACTCCGGGACAGGGGCGGGCGGGGAGCTGTTTTTT.

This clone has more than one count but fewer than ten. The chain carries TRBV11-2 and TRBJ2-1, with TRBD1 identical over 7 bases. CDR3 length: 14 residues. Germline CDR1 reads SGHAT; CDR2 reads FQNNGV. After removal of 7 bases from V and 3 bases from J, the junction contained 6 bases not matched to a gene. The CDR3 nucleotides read TGTGCCAGCATACAGACAGGGAACTACAATGAGCAGTTCTTC. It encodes CASIQTGNYNEQFF.

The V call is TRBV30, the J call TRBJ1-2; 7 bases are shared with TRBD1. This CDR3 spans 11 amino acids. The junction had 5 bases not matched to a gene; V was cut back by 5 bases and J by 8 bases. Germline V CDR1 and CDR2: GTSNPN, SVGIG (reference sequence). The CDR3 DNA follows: TGTGCCTGGTCCCAGGGGGGAGGCTACACCTTC. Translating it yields CAWSQGGGYTF. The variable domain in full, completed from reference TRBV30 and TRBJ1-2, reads SQTIHQWPATLVQPVGSPLSLECTVEGTSNPNLYWYRQAAGRGLQLLFYSVGIGQISSEVPQNLSASRPQDRQFILSSKKLLLSDSGFYLCAWSQGGGYTFGSGTRLTVV.